The text below deals with one TCR beta chain. Germline V gene sequence: CDR1 SGDLS, CDR2 YYNGEE. CDR3 length: 17 amino acids. The V and J ends lost 6 bases and 0 bases, in that order; junction bases with no gene match: 9. This sample was included in a study of OX40 agonist ivuxolimab in advanced cancers. TCRdb keeps only in-frame clones here, not all; method: immunoSEQ multiplex PCR. The sample has 35,000 to 40,000 clones; about 90% are singletons. The specimen comprised CD4+ or CD8+ T cells sorted from blood, sampled in a trial of the OX40 agonist ivuxolimab. The rearrangement joins TRBV9 to TRBJ2-1; 10 bases agree with TRBD2. This receptor was identified in an adult with an advanced solid tumor such as melanoma, head and neck, liver or kidney cancer. The CDR3 spells CASNKRGGLVSYNEQFF. In nucleotides, the CDR3 is TGTGCCAGCAATAAGCGGGGGGGCCTAGTCTCCTACAATGAGCAGTTCTTC.